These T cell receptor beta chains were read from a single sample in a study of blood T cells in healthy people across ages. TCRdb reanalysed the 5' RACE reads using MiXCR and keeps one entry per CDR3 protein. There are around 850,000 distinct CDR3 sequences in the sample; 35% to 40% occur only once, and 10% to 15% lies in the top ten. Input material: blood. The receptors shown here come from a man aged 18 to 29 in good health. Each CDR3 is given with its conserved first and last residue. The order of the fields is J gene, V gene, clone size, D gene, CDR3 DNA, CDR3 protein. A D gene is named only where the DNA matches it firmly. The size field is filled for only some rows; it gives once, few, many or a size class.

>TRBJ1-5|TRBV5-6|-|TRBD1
TGTGCCAGCAGCACCTCCGGGACAGGGAGCAATCAGCCCCAGCATTTT
CASSTSGTGSNQPQHF
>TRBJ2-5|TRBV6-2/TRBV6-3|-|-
TGTGCCAGCAGTTACAGGCAGGCATATTCGGAGACCCAGTACTTC
CASSYRQAYSETQYF
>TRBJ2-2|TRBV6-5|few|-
TGTGCCAGCACTTCCGACCTAGGTACGGCTGGCACCGGGGAGCTGTTTTTT
CASTSDLGTAGTGELFF
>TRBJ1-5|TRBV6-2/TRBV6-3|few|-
TGTGCCAGCAGCCTGGTGGCGATCAACAATCAGCCCCAGCATTTT
CASSLVAINNQPQHF
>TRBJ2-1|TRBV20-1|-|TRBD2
TGCAGTGCTGTCGGGCTAGCGGCCAGCTCCTACAATGAGCAGTTCTTC
CSAVGLAASSYNEQFF
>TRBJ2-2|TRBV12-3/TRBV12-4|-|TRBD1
TGTGCCAGCACTAGGGACCGGACAGGAGTCCTAAATACGGCGAACACCGGGGAGCTGTTTTTT
CASTRDRTGVLNTANTGELFF
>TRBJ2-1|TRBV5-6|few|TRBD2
TGTGCCAGCAGCGTACTAGCGGGGGGCAAGCAGTTCTTC
CASSVLAGGKQFF
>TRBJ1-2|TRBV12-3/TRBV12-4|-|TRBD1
TGTGCCAGCAGTTTAGACCGGACAGGCGGCTACACCTTC
CASSLDRTGGYTF
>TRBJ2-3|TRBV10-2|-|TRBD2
TGCGCCAGCAGTGAGTCCCCGGGACTAGCGGGGGAAACAGATACGCAGTATTTT
CASSESPGLAGETDTQYF
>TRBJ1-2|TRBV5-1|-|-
TGCGCCAGCAGGCCTGACAGTGGAACCTACTATGGCTACACCTTC
CASRPDSGTYYGYTF
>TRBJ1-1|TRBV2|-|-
TGTGCCAGTCCCCGGGGGCGAGAGAACACTGAAGCTTTCTTT
CASPRGRENTEAFF
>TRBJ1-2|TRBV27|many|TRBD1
TGTGCCAGCAGTTCACGGACAGGGCGATTTGATGGCTACACCTTC
CASSSRTGRFDGYTF
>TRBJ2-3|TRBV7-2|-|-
TGTGCCAGCAGCTTAGGGCGTTTAGGCAGGGATAGCGCAGATACGCAGTATTTT
CASSLGRLGRDSADTQYF
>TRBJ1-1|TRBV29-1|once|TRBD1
TGCAGCGTTGCTCTGGGACAGGGGAACACTGAAGCTTTCTTT
CSVALGQGNTEAFF
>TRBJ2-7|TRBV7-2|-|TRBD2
TGTGCCAGCAGCCGCCGAGGGCGGGGGTCCTACAATGAGCAGTACTTC
CASSRRGRGSYNEQYF
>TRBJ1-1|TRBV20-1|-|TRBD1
TGCAGTGCTAGAATGCATCGGACAGGGAACACTGAAGTTTTCTTT
CSARMHRTGNTEVFF
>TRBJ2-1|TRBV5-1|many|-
TGCGCCAGCAGATCGAACCTGAATACCGATGAGCAGTTCTTC
CASRSNLNTDEQFF
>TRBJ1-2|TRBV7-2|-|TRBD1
TGTGCCAGCAGCTTAGCCGTGGGACAGGGGAACTATGGCTACACCTTC
CASSLAVGQGNYGYTF
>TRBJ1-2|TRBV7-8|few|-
TGTGCCAGCAGCCCCCCAGGGGCCGGTGGCTACACCTTC
CASSPPGAGGYTF
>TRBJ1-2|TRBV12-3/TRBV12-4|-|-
TGTGCCAGCAGTTTGGGCAGGGCGGGTGGCTACACCTTC
CASSLGRAGGYTF
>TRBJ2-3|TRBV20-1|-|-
TGCAGTGCTAGAGATGGGGGCTCTGGTACGCAGTATTTT
CSARDGGSGTQYF
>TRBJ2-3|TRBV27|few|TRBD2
TGTGCCAGCAGTTTACGGGGGGACCCCACAGATACGCAGTATTTT
CASSLRGDPTDTQYF
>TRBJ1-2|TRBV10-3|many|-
TGTGCCATCAGTGAGTCGAAAGGCGGACCCTATGGCTACACCTTC
CAISESKGGPYGYTF
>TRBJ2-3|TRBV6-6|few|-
TGTGCCAGCAGTTACTCGAGGCGGCACTACCGCACAGATACGCAGTATTTT
CASSYSRRHYRTDTQYF
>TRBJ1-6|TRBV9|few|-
TGTGCCAGCAGCGTGGACAGAGATAATTCACCCCTCCACTTT
CASSVDRDNSPLHF
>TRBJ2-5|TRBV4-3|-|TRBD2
TGCGCCAGCAGCCAAGGAACCGGGACTAGCGAAGAGACCCAGTACTTC
CASSQGTGTSEETQYF
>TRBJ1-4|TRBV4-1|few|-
TGCGCCAGCAGCCTGAGGGAGGGTAATGAAAAACTGTTTTTT
CASSLREGNEKLFF
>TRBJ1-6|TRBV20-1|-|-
TGCAGTGCTAGAGAGCCCACCTCCTATAATTCACCCCTCCACTTT
CSAREPTSYNSPLHF
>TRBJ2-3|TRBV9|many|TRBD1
TGTGCCAGCAGCGTAGCCCCCAGGACAGGGGACACAGATACGCAGTATTTT
CASSVAPRTGDTDTQYF
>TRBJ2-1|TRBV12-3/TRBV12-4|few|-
TGTGCCAGCAGTTTCCCTAGGTCCAAGAGCTCCTACAATGAGCAGTTCTTC
CASSFPRSKSSYNEQFF
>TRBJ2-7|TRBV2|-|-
TGTGCCAGCAGTGAAACCGAGCAGTACTTC
CASSETEQYF
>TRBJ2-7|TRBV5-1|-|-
TGCGCCAGCAGCTTGGAAAGGTCTACGAACGAGCAGTACTTC
CASSLERSTNEQYF
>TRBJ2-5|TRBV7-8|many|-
TGTGCCAGCAGCTTGGGACGGCTCCAAGAGACCCAGTACTTC
CASSLGRLQETQYF
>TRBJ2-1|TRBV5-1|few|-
TGCGCCAGCAGCTTAGGCGGGGGCGTTAACAATGAGCAGTTCTTC
CASSLGGGVNNEQFF
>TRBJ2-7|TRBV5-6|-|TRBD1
TGTGCCAGCAGCTTATTAGGTAGGTCGGGACAGTTGTCCAATGAGCAGTACTTC
CASSLLGRSGQLSNEQYF
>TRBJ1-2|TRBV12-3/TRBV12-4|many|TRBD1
TGTGCCAGCAGTTTAAGGGGACAGGGATTCTATGGCTACACCTTC
CASSLRGQGFYGYTF
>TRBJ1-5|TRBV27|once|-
TGTGCCAGCAGCTCCCTCGGGGGGGGGAACCAGCCCCAGCATTTT
CASSSLGGGNQPQHF
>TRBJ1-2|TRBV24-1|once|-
TGTGCCACCAGTGCCCCAGGGGTAACGAATGGCTACACCTTC
CATSAPGVTNGYTF
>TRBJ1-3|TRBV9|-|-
TGTGCCAGCAGCGTGGGCAGCCGCTCTGGAAACACCATATATTTT
CASSVGSRSGNTIYF
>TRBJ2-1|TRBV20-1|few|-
TGCAGTGCCAAAAGGCCGGGGGCATCCTACAATGAGCAGTTCTTC
CSAKRPGASYNEQFF
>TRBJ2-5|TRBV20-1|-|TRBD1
TGCAGTGCCACCGAGACAGGGTCCGAGACCCAGTACTTC
CSATETGSETQYF
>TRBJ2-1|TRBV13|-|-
TGTGCCAGCAGCTTAGGACTAGATGGGGCGAATGAGCAGTTCTTC
CASSLGLDGANEQFF
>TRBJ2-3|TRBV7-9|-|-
TGTGCCAGCAAGAGTAGAGAGGGGGTGCTGGATACGCAGTATTTT
CASKSREGVLDTQYF
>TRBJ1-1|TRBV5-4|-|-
TGTGCCAGCAGCTTGTGGAGGCGAATGAACACTGAAGCTTTCTTT
CASSLWRRMNTEAFF
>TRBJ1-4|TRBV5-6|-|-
TGTGCCAGCAGCTACGGACAGAGCGGAGTTGAAAAACTGTTTTTT
CASSYGQSGVEKLFF
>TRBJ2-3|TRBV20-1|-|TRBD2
TGCAGTGGGCGCGGCGGGGGGGTGGTAGATACGCAGTATTTT
CSGRGGGVVDTQYF
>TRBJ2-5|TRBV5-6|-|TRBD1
TGTGCCAGCAGCTTCCGGGACAGGGGCCTAGAGACCCAGTACTTC
CASSFRDRGLETQYF
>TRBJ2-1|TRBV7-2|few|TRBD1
TGTGCCAGCAGCTACGGGACAGGGCCTCACAATGAGCAGTTCTTC
CASSYGTGPHNEQFF
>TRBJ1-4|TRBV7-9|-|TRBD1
TGTGCCAGCAGCTTAACTATCGGACAGGGGACAACTAATGAAAAACTGTTTTTT
CASSLTIGQGTTNEKLFF
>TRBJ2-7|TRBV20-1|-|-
TGCAGTGCTAGCGCCCTAGGAGGGGGTACCTACGAGCAGTACTTC
CSASALGGGTYEQYF
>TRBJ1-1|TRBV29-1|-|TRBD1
TGCAGCGTTTCCAAGGGGGCATACACTGAAGCTTTCTTT
CSVSKGAYTEAFF
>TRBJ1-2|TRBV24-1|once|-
TGTGCCACCAGTGATCCAGGGGTTCGAGCGGATGGCTACACCTTC
CATSDPGVRADGYTF
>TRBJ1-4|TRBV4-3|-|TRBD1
TGCGCCAGCAGCCAACACGGGTCAGGGGGCGAAAAACTGTTTTTT
CASSQHGSGGEKLFF
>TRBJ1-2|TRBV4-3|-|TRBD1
TGCGCCAGCAGCCGAGGGGACAGGGGCTCGGGCTACACCTTC
CASSRGDRGSGYTF
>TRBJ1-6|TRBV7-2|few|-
TGTGCCAGCAGCTTAAGTCTGGGAGGGGGTAATTCACCCCTCCACTTT
CASSLSLGGGNSPLHF